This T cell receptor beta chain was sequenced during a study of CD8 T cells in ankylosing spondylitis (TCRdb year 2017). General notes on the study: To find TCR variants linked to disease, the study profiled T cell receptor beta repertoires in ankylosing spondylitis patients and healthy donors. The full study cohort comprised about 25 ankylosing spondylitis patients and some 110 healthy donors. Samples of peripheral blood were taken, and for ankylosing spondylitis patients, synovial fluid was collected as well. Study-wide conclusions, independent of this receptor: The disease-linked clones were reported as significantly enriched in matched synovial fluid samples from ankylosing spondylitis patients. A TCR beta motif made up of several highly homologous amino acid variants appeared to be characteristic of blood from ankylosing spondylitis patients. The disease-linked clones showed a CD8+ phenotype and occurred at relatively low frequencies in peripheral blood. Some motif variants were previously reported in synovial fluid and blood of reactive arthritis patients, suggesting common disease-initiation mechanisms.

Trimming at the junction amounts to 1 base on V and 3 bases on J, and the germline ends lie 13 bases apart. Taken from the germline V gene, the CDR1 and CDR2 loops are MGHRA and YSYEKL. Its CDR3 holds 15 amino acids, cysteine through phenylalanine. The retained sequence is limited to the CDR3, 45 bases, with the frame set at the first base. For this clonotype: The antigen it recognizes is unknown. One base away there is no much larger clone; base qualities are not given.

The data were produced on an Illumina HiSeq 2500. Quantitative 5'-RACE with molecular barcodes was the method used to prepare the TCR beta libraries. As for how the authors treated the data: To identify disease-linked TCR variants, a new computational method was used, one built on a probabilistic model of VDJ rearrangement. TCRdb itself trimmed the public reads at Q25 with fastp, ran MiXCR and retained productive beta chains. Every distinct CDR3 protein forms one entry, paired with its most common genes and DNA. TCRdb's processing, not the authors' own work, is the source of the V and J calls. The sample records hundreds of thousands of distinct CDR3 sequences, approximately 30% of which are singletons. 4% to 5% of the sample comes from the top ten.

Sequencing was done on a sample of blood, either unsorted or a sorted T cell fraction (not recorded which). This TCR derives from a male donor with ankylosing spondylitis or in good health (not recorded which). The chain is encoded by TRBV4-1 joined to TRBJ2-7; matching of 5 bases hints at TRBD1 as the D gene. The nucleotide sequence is TGCGCCAGCAGCCAAGTTCAGTCAGGGATCTACGAGCAGTACTTC. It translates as CASSQVQSGIYEQYF.